The 6 T cell receptor beta chains below all came from one sample that was sequenced in a study of identical twins. TCRdb re-called the 5' RACE reads with MiXCR, one entry per CDR3 protein. Here the sample spans hundreds of thousands of distinct CDR3 sequences, 20% to 25% being singletons. The data were also submitted as part of a second study, on yellow fever vaccine responses in identical twins.

The sequenced material came from CD4+ T cells sorted from blood. These receptors all stem from a woman between 18 and 29 years old in good health.

This clonotype was seen a handful of times. The chain carries TRBV7-6 and TRBJ2-3; 10 bases are shared with TRBD2. CDR1 and CDR2 (germline): SGHVS, FNYEAQ. V shed 0 bases, J shed 1 base, and the junction held 4 bases outside the gene matches. This CDR3 comprises 17 residues. CDR3 amino acids: CASSLAWSGGGTDTQYF. DNA of the CDR3: TGTGCCAGCAGCTTAGCTTGGAGCGGGGGGGGCACAGATACGCAGTATTTT.

This clonotype came up a few times. The V call is TRBV10-3, the J call TRBJ1-5; tentatively, D is TRBD1 (6 bases). This CDR3 is built from 14 residues. V lost 6 bases and J lost 6, with 15 bases in between. Germline CDR1 is ENHRY and CDR2 is SYGVKD. CDR3 sequence (DNA): TGTGCCATCAGCGAGCAGGGGCAGACTCAGCCCCAGCATTTT. It yields the protein CAISEQGQTQPQHF.

The CDR3 sequence: CSARDRKGSGFLDIQYF. CDR3 sequence (DNA): TGCAGTGCTAGAGATAGGAAGGGGTCTGGGTTTTTGGACATTCAGTACTTC. The chain is built from TRBV20-1 and TRBJ2-4; perhaps TRBD1 as D (5 bases). The CDR3 runs 17 residues. Trimming removed 0 bases from V and 8 bases from J, with 23 bases in between. Germline V gene lookup returns CDR1 DFQATT and CDR2 SNEGSKA (reference sequence).

In its sample, this clonotype was seen many times. The rearrangement links TRBV28 to TRBJ1-2; D remains ambiguous. With 7 bases removed from V and 8 bases from J, the gap between germline ends came to 20 bases. The germline V gene encodes CDR1 MDHEN and CDR2 SYDVKM. This CDR3 comprises 14 residues. The CDR3 spells CASTLRRNLGGYTF. CDR3 DNA: TGTGCCAGCACCCTTAGACGGAATCTGGGAGGCTACACCTTC.

CDR3 protein: CASSRRQDYNEQFF. The DNA for the CDR3 is TGTGCCAGCAGCAGACGACAGGACTACAATGAGCAGTTCTTC. V is TRBV3-1 and J is TRBJ2-1; D perhaps matches TRBD1 (6 bases). The CDR3 loop spans 14 amino acids. The V and J ends lost 5 bases and 3 bases respectively, with 11 bases between them. The germline gives CDR1 LGHDT, CDR2 YNNKEL (reference sequence).

CDR3 residues: CASRLEGGAAGIFGELFF. Here the CDR3 DNA reads TGTGCCAGCAGACTCGAGGGGGGGGCAGCGGGAATTTTCGGGGAGCTGTTTTTT. This chain links TRBV11-2 with TRBJ2-2; perhaps TRBD2 as D (7 bases). Germline lookup yields CDR1 SGHAT and CDR2 FQNNGV. The V end lost 6 bases, the J end lost 7 bases, and 27 bases lay between the germline ends. The CDR3 covers 18 residues. The full variable domain, in which reference TRBV11-2 and TRBJ2-2 provide the parts outside the CDR3, is EAGVAQSPRYKIIEKRQSVAFWCNPISGHATLYWYQQILGQGPKLLIQFQNNGVVDDSQLPKDRFSAERLKGVDSTLKIQPAKLEDSAVYLCASRLEGGAAGIFGELFFGEGSRLTVL.